What follows are 15 T cell receptor beta chains derived from one specimen sequenced in a study of T-cell reconstitution after alpha-beta-depleted transplantation in children. Unique molecular identifiers were incorporated during preparation of the TCRbeta library. TCRdb re-derived calls from the PCR reads in MiXCR, one entry per CDR3 protein. The sample has some 590,000 distinct CDR3 sequences, roughly a tenth seen once. The sample was PBMCs from the stem cell graft donor, taken from the stem cell graft. All receptors derive from a human donor who donated a stem cell graft to a child with acute myeloid leukemia.

The V and J genes are TRBV20-1 and TRBJ2-7, with 11 nucleotides matching TRBD2. Germline V gene data show CDR1 as DFQATT and CDR2 as SNEGSKA (reference sequence). Losses at the gene ends were 6 bases for V and 2 bases for J; bases not matched to a gene: 6. The CDR3 is 14 amino acids. The chain's CDR3 is CSAPGTSGTYEQYF. The CDR3 nucleotides read TGCAGTGCGCCGGGGACTAGCGGAACCTACGAGCAGTACTTC.

In this sample, this clonotype turned up a few times. The V call is TRBV29-1, the J call TRBJ2-7; tentatively, D is TRBD2 (5 bases). This CDR3 comprises 13 residues. Per the germline V gene, CDR1 is SQVTM and CDR2 is ANQGSEA. The V gene lost 6 bases and the J gene lost 9 bases, with 21 bases spanning the gap. Here the CDR3 DNA reads TGCAGCGTGCAGTCTCCCGGGATGAATCGGCAGTACTTC. Encoded protein: CSVQSPGMNRQYF.

Comments on this clonotype: At one of its ends the junction is not consistent with the germline gene, which may arise from a read error. The chain couples TRBV15 to TRBJ2-7, with D perhaps TRBD2 (5 bases). The CDR3 runs 15 residues. CDR1 and CDR2 from the germline V gene are LNHNV and YYDKDF (reference sequence). CDR3 region: CATSSNPGIPGEQDF. CDR3 nucleotides: TGTGCCACCAGCTCCAATCCGGGAATTCCCGGCGAGCAGGACTTC.

This clonotype was recorded a few times. The CDR3 nucleotides read TGCAGTGCCCTAGACGGACTAGCCGGATACGAGCAGTACTTC. Residues: CSALDGLAGYEQYF. V is TRBV20-1 and J is TRBJ2-7; TRBD2 aligns across 8 bases. The V and J ends lost 6 bases and 4 bases, in that order; junction bases with no gene match: 11. The CDR3 is 14 residues long. Looked up from germline, CDR1 is DFQATT and CDR2 is SNEGSKA (reference sequence).

This CDR3 reads CAIGKGAVPQETQYF. The CDR3 region has the DNA TGTGCCATCGGGAAAGGGGCCGTTCCCCAAGAGACCCAGTACTTC. The chain recombines TRBV10-3 with TRBJ2-5; D is perhaps TRBD1 (5 bases). V was pared by 8 bases and J by 1 base, with 17 bases between. The CDR3 is 15 residues long. Germline assignment: CDR1 ENHRY and CDR2 SYGVKD.

This sequence joins TRBV20-1 and TRBJ2-2, with D possibly matching TRBD2 (5 bases). The CDR3 has 14 amino acids. Germline assignment: CDR1 DFQATT and CDR2 SNEGSKA (reference sequence). The V gene lost 6 bases and the J gene lost 4 bases, with 15 bases spanning the gap. The CDR3 protein is CSAPDGRGTGELFF. The DNA of the CDR3 is TGCAGTGCCCCCGATGGTCGGGGCACCGGGGAGCTGTTTTTT.

This clonotype came up many times. The rearrangement links TRBV12-3 or TRBV12-4 to TRBJ2-3; tentatively, D is TRBD2 (6 bases). The CDR3 has 14 residues. V gave up 4 bases and J gave up 4 bases, with 12 bases separating them. The CDR3 loop reads CASSSLAGSDTQYF. CDR3 DNA: TGTGCCAGCAGTTCACTAGCTGGGTCAGATACGCAGTATTTT.

This clonotype was found a few times. This rearrangement joins TRBV7-9 to TRBJ2-1; D gene ambiguous. The CDR3 is 13 amino acids. Trimming stripped 1 base from V and 5 bases from J, with 6 bases between. Per germline, CDR1 SEHNR and CDR2 FQNEAQ (reference sequence). CDR3 coding DNA: TGTGCCAGCAGCTTAGAGGTTGACAATGAGCAGTTCTTC. Translation gives CASSLEVDNEQFF.

The chain joins TRBV24-1 to TRBJ2-3; no clear D. Germline values: CDR1 KGHDR, CDR2 SFDVKD. V was cut by 3 bases and J by 2 bases, with 8 bases left in between. The CDR3 runs to 14 residues. The CDR3 is CATSDTLPTDTQYF. The CDR3 coding sequence is TGTGCCACCAGTGATACTTTACCCACAGATACGCAGTATTTT.

The chain combines TRBV20-1 with TRBJ1-2, with TRBD1 matching 10 bases. The CDR3 is made up of 13 amino acids. Germline CDR1 and CDR2: DFQATT and SNEGSKA (reference sequence). The V segment lost 6 bases and the J segment 8 bases; nucleotides outside the gene matches: 9. The CDR3 reads CSAPDRGVHGYTF. The DNA for the CDR3 is TGCAGTGCGCCGGACAGGGGGGTGCACGGCTACACCTTC.

The genes are TRBV12-3 or TRBV12-4 and TRBJ2-5, with D uncertain. This CDR3 comprises 15 residues. V shed 4 bases and J shed 7 bases, with 19 bases lying between them. The CDR3 loop reads CASSSRPSLLGTQYF. CDR3 coding DNA: TGTGCCAGCAGTTCTAGGCCCTCCCTTTTAGGGACCCAGTACTTC.

The chain has TRBV7-3 and TRBJ2-2; tentative D call: TRBD2 (6 bases). The length of the CDR3 is 15 residues. The V gene lost 6 bases and the J gene lost 0 bases, with 11 bases spanning the gap. The germline CDR1 and CDR2 sequences are SGHTA and FQGTGA. CDR3 DNA: TGTGCCAGCAGGGGTAGCGGATCGAACACCGGGGAGCTGTTTTTT. Protein product: CASRGSGSNTGELFF.

This chain joins TRBV9 and TRBJ2-6, with D unclear. Germline CDR1 is SGDLS and CDR2 is YYNGEE. The CDR3 extends over 16 amino acids. Trimming took 4 bases from V and 0 from J, leaving 11 bases between them. The chain's CDR3 is CASSFGRHSGANVLTF. For the CDR3, the DNA is TGTGCCAGCAGCTTTGGACGGCACTCTGGGGCCAACGTCCTGACTTTC.

This clonotype was counted at least ten times. The V and J genes are TRBV9 and TRBJ1-1; D remains ambiguous. The CDR3 runs 13 residues. Trimming left V 0 bases short and J 4 bases short, with 7 bases between. The germline V gene has CDR1 SGDLS and CDR2 YYNGEE. The CDR3 loop is CASSVVAGTEAFF. Written as DNA, the CDR3 is TGTGCCAGCAGCGTAGTGGCGGGCACTGAAGCTTTCTTT.

As for this clonotype: Germline and junction disagree at one end, which may indicate a read error. The chain carries TRBV7-2 and TRBJ2-7; TRBD2 agrees at 10 bases. From germline, CDR1 is SGHTA and CDR2 FQGNSA. The CDR3 has 14 residues. CDR3 amino acids: CASSQGLALYEQSF. CDR3 bases: TGTGCCAGCAGCCAGGGACTAGCGCTCTACGAGCAGTCCTTC.